This entry concerns a single TCR beta chain. The antigen is unknown. RNA transcripts gave rise to amplified TCR beta CDR3 regions. TCR CDR3 regions were first amplified by RT-PCR with HTBI primers. TCRdb ran MiXCR on the multiplex PCR reads and lists one entry per CDR3 protein. Among 550,000 to 600,000 distinct CDR3 sequences, more than 45% were seen once, and the ten largest hold 15% to 20%. The data are from a study of T cells in Graves' hyperthyroidism and ophthalmopathy. Study-level findings and limits: Ophthalmopathy was predicted by the model a median of approximately six months ahead of onset.

V shed 1 base and J shed 5 bases, with 11 bases lying between them. Germline CDR1 is SEHNR and CDR2 is FQNEAQ (reference sequence). The CDR3 contains 14 residues. The receptor's source is an adult woman with Graves' disease, either hyperthyroidism or ophthalmopathy (not recorded which). The V gene is TRBV7-9, the J gene TRBJ1-1; weak D call: TRBD1 (5 bases). The specimen sequenced was peripheral blood or thyroid tissue (not recorded which). The CDR3 is CASSLERGRTEAFF. CDR3 coding DNA: TGTGCCAGCAGCTTAGAGAGGGGCCGGACTGAAGCTTTCTTT.